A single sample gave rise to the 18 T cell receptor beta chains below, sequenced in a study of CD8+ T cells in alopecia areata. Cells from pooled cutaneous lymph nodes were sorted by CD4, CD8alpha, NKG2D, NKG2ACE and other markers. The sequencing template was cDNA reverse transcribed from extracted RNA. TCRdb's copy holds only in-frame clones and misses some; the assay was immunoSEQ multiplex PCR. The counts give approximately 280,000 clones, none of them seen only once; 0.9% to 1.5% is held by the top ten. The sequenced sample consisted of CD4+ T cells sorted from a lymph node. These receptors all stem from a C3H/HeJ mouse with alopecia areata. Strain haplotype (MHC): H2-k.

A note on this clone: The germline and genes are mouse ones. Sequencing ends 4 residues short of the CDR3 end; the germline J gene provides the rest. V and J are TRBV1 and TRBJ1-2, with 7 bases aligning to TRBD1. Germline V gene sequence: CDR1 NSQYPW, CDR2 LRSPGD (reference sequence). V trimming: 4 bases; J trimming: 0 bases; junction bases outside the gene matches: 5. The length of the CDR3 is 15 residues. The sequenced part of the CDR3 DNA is TGCACCTGCAGTGGTCAGGGGGAGGCAAACTCC. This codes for CTCSGQGEANS. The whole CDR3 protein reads CTCSGQGEANSDYTF. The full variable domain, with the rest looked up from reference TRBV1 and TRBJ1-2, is VTLLEQNPRWRLVPRGQAVNLRCILKNSQYPWMSWYQQDLQKQLQWLFTLRSPGDKEVKSLPGADYLATRVTDTELRLQVANMSQGRTLYCTCSGQGEANSDYTFGSGTRLLVI.

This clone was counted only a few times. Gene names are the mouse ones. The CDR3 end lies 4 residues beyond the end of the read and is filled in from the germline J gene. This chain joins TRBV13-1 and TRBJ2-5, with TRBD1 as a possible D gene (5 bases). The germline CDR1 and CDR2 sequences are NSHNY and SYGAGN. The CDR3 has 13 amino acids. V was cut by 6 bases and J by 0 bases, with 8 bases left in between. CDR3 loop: CASKRTNQDTQYF. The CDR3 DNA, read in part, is TGTGCCAGCAAACGGACAAACCAAGAC.

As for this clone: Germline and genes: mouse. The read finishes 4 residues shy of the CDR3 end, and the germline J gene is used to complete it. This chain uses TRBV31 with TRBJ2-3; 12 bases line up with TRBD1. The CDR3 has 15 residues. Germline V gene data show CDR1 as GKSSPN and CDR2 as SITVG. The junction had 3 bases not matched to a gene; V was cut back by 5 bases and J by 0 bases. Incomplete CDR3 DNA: TGTGCCTGGCGGGGACAGGGGGCGAGTGCAGAA. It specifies CAWRGQGASAE. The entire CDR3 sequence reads CAWRGQGASAETLYF.

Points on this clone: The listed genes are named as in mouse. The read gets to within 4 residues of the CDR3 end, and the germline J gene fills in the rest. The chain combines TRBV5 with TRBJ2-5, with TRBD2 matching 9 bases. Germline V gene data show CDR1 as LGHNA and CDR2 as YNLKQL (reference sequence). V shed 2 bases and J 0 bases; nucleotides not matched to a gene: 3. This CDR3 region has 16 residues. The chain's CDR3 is CASSQTGGPNQDTQYF. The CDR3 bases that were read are TGTGCCAGCAGCCAAACTGGGGGGCCTAACCAAGAC.

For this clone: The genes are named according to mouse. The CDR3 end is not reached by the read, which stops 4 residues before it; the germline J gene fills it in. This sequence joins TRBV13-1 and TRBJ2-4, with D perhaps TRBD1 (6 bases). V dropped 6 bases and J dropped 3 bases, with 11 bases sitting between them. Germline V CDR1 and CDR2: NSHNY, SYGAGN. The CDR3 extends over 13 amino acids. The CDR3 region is CASKVGQQNTLYF. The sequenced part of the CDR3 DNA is TGTGCCAGCAAGGTGGGACAACAAAAC.

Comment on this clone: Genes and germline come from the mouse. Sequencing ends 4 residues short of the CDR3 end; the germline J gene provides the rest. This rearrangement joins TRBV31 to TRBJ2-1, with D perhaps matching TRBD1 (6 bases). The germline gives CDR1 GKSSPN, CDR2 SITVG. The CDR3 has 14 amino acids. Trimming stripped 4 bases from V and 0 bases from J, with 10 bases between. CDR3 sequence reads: CAWTQGYNYAEQFF. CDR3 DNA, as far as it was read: TGTGCCTGGACCCAGGGGTATAACTATGCT.

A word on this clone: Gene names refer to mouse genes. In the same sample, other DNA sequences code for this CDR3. The CDR3 sequence is CTCSAGGGANSDYTF. The covered CDR3 bases are TGCACCTGCAGTGCAGGAGGGGGCGCGAACTCC. The rearrangement links TRBV1 to TRBJ1-2; 7 bases fit TRBD1. The read ends 4 residues before the CDR3 terminus; that terminus is restored from the germline J gene. There are 15 residues in the CDR3. CDR1 NSQYPW and CDR2 LRSPGD come from the germline V gene (reference sequence). The trim removed 1 base at V and 2 bases at J, leaving 4 bases unmatched.

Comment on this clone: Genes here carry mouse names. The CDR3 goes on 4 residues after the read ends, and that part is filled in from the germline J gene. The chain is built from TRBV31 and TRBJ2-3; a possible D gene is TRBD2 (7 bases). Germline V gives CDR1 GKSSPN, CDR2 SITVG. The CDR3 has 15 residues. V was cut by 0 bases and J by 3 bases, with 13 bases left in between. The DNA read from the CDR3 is TGTGCCTGGAGTCTCGGTTGGGGGGCCGCAGAA. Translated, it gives CAWSLGWGAAE. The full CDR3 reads CAWSLGWGAAETLYF.

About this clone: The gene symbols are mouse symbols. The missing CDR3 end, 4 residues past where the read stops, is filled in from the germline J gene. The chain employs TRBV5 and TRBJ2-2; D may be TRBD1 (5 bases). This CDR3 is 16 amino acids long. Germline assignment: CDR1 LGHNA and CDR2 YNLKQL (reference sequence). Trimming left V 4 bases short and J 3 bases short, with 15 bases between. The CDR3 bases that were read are TGTGCCAGCAGCCTCCGCCCAGGGTCGGACACCGGG. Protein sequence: CASSLRPGSDTG. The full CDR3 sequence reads CASSLRPGSDTGQLYF.

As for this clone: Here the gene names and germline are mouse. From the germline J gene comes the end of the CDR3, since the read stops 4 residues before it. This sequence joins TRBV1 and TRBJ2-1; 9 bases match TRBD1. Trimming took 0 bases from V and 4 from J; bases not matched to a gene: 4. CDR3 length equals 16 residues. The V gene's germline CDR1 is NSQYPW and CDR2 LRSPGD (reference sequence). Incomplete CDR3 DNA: TGCACCTGCAGTGCAGAACAGGGGGCGGGGTATGCT. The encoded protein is CTCSAEQGAGYA. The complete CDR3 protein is CTCSAEQGAGYAEQFF. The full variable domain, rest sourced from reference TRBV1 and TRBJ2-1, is VTLLEQNPRWRLVPRGQAVNLRCILKNSQYPWMSWYQQDLQKQLQWLFTLRSPGDKEVKSLPGADYLATRVTDTELRLQVANMSQGRTLYCTCSAEQGAGYAEQFFGPGTRLTVL.

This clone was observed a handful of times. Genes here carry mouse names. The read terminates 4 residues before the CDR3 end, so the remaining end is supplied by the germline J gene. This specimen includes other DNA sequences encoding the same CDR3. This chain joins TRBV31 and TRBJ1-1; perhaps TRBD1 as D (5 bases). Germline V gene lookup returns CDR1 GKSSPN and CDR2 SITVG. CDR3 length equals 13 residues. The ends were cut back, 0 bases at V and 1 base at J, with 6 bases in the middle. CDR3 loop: CAWSLQGNTEVFF. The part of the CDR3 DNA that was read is TGTGCCTGGAGTCTCCAGGGAAACACA.

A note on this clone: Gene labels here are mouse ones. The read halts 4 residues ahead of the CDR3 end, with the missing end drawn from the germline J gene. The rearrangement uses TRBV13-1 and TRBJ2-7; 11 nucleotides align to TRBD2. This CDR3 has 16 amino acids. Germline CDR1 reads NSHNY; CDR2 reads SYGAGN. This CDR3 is CASSDARDWGTYEQYF. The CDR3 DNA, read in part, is TGTGCCAGCAGTGATGCCCGGGACTGGGGGACATAT.

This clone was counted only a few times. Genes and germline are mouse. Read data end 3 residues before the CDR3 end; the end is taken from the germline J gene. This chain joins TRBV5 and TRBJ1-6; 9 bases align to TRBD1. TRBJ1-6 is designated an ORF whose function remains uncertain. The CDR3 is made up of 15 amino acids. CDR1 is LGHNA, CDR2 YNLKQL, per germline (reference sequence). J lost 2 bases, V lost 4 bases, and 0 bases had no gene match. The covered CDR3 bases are TGTGCCAGCAGCCGACAGGGGGCCTATAATTCGCCC. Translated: CASSRQGAYNSP. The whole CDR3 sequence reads CASSRQGAYNSPLYF.

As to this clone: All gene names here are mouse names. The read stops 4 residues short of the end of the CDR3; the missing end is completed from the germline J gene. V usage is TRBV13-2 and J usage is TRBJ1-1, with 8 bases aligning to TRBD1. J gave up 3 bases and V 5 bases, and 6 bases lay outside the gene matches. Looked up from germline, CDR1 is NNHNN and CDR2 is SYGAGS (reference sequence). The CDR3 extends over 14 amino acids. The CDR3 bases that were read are TGTGCCAGCGGGCAGGGGGCGAGCGACACA. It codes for CASGQGASDT. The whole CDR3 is CASGQGASDTEVFF.

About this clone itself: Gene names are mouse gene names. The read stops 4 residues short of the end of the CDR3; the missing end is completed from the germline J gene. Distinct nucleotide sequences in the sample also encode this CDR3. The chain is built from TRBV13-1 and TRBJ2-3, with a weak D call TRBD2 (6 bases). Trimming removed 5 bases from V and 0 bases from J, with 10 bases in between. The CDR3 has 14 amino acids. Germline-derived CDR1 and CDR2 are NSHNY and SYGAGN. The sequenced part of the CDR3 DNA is TGTGCCAGCAGGGGGACTCCTAGTGCAGAA. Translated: CASRGTPSAE. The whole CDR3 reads CASRGTPSAETLYF.

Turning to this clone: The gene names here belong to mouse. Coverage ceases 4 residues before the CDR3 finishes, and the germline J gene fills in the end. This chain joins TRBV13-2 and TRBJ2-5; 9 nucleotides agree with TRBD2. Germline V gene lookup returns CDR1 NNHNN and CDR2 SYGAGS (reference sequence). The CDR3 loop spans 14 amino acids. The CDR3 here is CASGETGGGDTQYF. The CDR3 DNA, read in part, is TGTGCCAGCGGTGAGACTGGGGGTGGAGAC.

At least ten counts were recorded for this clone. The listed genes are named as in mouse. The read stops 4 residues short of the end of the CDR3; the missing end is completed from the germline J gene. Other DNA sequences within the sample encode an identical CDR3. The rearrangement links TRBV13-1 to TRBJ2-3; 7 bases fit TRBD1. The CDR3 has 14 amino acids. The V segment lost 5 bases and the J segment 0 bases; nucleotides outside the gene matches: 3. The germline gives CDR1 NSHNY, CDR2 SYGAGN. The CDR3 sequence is CASRPGGSAETLYF. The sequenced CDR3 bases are TGTGCCAGCAGGCCAGGGGGAAGTGCAGAA.

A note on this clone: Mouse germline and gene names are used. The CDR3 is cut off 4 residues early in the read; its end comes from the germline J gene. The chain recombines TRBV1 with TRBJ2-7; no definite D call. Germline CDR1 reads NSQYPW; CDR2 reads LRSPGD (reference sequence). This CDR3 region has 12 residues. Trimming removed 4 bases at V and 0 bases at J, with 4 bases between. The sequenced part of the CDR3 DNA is TGCACCTGCAGTGACAACTCCTAT. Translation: CTCSDNSY. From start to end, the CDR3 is CTCSDNSYEQYF.